Shown below are 26 T cell receptor beta chains from a single sample sequenced in a study of OX40 agonist ivuxolimab in advanced cancers. TCRdb's table, derived via immunoSEQ multiplex PCR, lists solely in-frame clones and lacks some. The table has roughly 25,000 clones, about 85% seen once; the top ten hold about 50%. This specimen was CD4+ or CD8+ T cells sorted from blood, taken in a trial of the OX40 agonist ivuxolimab. These receptors all stem from an adult with an advanced solid tumor such as melanoma, head and neck, liver or kidney cancer.

The rearrangement uses TRBV29-1 and TRBJ1-1, with 7 bases aligning to TRBD1. With 6 bases clipped from V and 4 bases from J, the junction kept 8 bases outside the gene matches. The CDR3 loop spans 13 amino acids. Germline loops: CDR1 SQVTM, CDR2 ANQGSEA. The DNA of the CDR3 is TGCAGCGTCGGGGGAGGGGGCCGCACTGAAGCTTTCTTT. Amino acid sequence: CSVGGGGRTEAFF.

The chain carries TRBV4-1 and TRBJ1-2, with D possibly being TRBD1 (5 bases). The CDR3 contains 11 residues. In germline, CDR1 is MGHRA, CDR2 YSYEKL. V lost 4 bases and J lost 8, with 8 bases in between. CDR3 sequence: CASSLGAGYTF. The CDR3 coding sequence is TGCGCCAGCAGCCTCGGGGCGGGCTACACCTTC.

This chain links TRBV5-1 with TRBJ2-7; D is possibly TRBD1 (6 bases). The V gene's germline CDR1 is SGHRS and CDR2 YFSETQ. This CDR3 is built from 13 residues. V was trimmed by 2 bases and J by 5 bases, leaving 11 bases between them. The CDR3, as DNA: TGCGCCAGCAGCTTTCAGGGGACCCACGAGCAGTACTTC. Protein product: CASSFQGTHEQYF.

CDR3 sequence (DNA): TGTGCCAGCAGCCAAGAGGGGAGGGGGGAGACCCAGTACTTC. It encodes CASSQEGRGETQYF. This rearrangement joins TRBV4-2 to TRBJ2-5, with D possibly TRBD2 on 7 matching bases. The CDR3 runs to 14 residues. CDR1 and CDR2 (germline): LGHNA, YNFKEQ. V dropped 0 bases and J dropped 5 bases, with 10 bases sitting between them.

The chain combines TRBV10-1 with TRBJ1-2; weak D call: TRBD1 (5 bases). CDR3 size: 12 residues. The germline V and J ends were trimmed by 9 bases and 5 bases, with 13 bases remaining between them. CDR1 and CDR2 (germline): WNHNN, SYGVQD (reference sequence). The chain's CDR3 is CARPSSGYGYTF. The CDR3 region has the DNA TGCGCCAGACCCAGCTCAGGGTATGGCTACACCTTC.

This sequence joins TRBV6-5 and TRBJ1-2, with no clear D. The V end lost 0 bases, the J end lost 2 bases, and 10 bases lay between the germline ends. This CDR3 spans 15 amino acids. Germline V gives CDR1 MNHEY, CDR2 SVGAGI. The CDR3 loop reads CASSYSSASNYGYTF. The CDR3 DNA is TGTGCCAGCAGTTACTCTTCAGCCAGCAACTATGGCTACACCTTC.

This chain joins TRBV6-4 and TRBJ2-2, with TRBD2 identical over 7 bases. The CDR3 runs 13 residues. V shed 2 bases and J 6 bases; nucleotides not matched to a gene: 0. Per the germline V gene, CDR1 is MRHNA and CDR2 is SNTAGT. CDR3 bases: TGTGCCAGCAGTGACGGGGGGGCCGGGGAGCTGTTTTTT. This translates into CASSDGGAGELFF.

The chain uses TRBV7-2 and TRBJ2-5, with TRBD2 identical over 7 bases. Germline-derived CDR1 and CDR2 are SGHTA and FQGNSA. The CDR3 is 16 amino acids. V shed 5 bases, J shed 2 bases, and the junction held 11 bases outside the gene matches. CDR3 DNA sequence: TGTGCCAGCAGCCTGAGCGGGGCTCCCGGGCAAGAGACCCAGTACTTC. Translated: CASSLSGAPGQETQYF.

The chain joins TRBV10-3 to TRBJ2-7, with TRBD1 as a possible D gene (5 bases). CDR3 length equals 13 residues. Trimming left V 0 bases short and J 6 bases short, with 9 bases between. In germline, CDR1 is ENHRY, CDR2 SYGVKD. Here the CDR3 DNA reads TGTGCCATCAGTGAGTCCCAGGGCCCCGAGCAGTACTTC. Translation: CAISESQGPEQYF.

The chain is built from TRBV27 and TRBJ1-5; D is uncertain. Germline CDR1 MNHEY, CDR2 SMNVEV (reference sequence). The CDR3 spans 14 residues. Between the trimmed V and J ends, which lost 5 bases and 5 bases, there was a span of 13 bases. Here the CDR3 reads CASSPLGGYQPQHF. DNA of the CDR3: TGTGCCAGCAGTCCCCTAGGCGGGTATCAGCCCCAGCATTTT.

The rearrangement uses TRBV21-1 and TRBJ2-3. TRBV21-1 is shown as a pseudogene. The CDR3 is made up of 15 amino acids. This CDR3 reads CASKGSWGATDTQYF. The CDR3 coding sequence is TGTGCCAGCAAGGGTTCATGGGGTGCGACAGATACGCAGTATTTT.

This sequence joins TRBV6-4 and TRBJ2-2; weak D call: TRBD2 (6 bases). The CDR3 has 16 amino acids. The ends were cut back, 0 bases at V and 7 bases at J, with 15 bases in the middle. CDR1 and CDR2 from the germline V gene are MRHNA and SNTAGT. CDR3 nucleotides: TGTGCCAGCAGTGACTCTGCCAAGGCGCGGGGCGGGGAGCTGTTTTTT. Residues: CASSDSAKARGGELFF.

The V gene is TRBV2, the J gene TRBJ2-4; tentatively, D is TRBD2 (7 bases). Trimming left V 8 bases short and J 5 bases short, with 13 bases between. Germline V gene lookup returns CDR1 SNHLY and CDR2 FYNNEI. The CDR3 is 13 amino acids. The CDR3 spells CASAGGAENIQYF. CDR3 nucleotide sequence: TGTGCCAGCGCTGGGGGGGCCGAAAACATTCAGTACTTC.

V is TRBV28 and J is TRBJ1-3, with a weak D call TRBD1 (6 bases). V was trimmed by 3 bases and J by 0 bases, leaving 12 bases between them. This CDR3 is 16 amino acids long. From germline, CDR1 is MDHEN and CDR2 SYDVKM. The CDR3 DNA follows: TGTGCCAGCAGTTTTCCCGCGGGACACTCTGGAAACACCATATATTTT. Protein sequence: CASSFPAGHSGNTIYF.

This chain joins TRBV19 and TRBJ1-2; 9 positions agree with TRBD1. The CDR3 covers 14 residues. V dropped 7 bases and J dropped 5; count of bases not matched to a gene: 8. CDR1 and CDR2 (germline): LNHDA, SQIVND (reference sequence). The CDR3 sequence: CASTPGQGNYGYTF. Here the CDR3 DNA reads TGTGCCAGTACTCCCGGACAGGGGAATTATGGCTACACCTTC. Full variable domain (missing parts from reference TRBV19 and TRBJ1-2): DGGITQSPKYLFRKEGQNVTLSCEQNLNHDAMYWYRQDPGQGLRLIYYSQIVNDFQKGDIAEGYSVSREKKESFPLTVTSAQKNPTAFYLCASTPGQGNYGYTFGSGTRLTVV.

The chain employs TRBV4-1 and TRBJ1-1; no clear D gene. Germline-derived CDR1 and CDR2 are MGHRA and YSYEKL. This CDR3 is built from 13 residues. Trimming pared 1 base from V and 4 bases from J, leaving 7 bases between. This chain's CDR3 is CASSQGVGTEAFF. CDR3 bases: TGCGCCAGCAGCCAAGGGGTCGGCACTGAAGCTTTCTTT.

This sequence joins TRBV4-2 and TRBJ2-2; D not resolved. The V end lost 5 bases, the J end lost 1 base, and 11 bases lay between the germline ends. Germline V gene sequence: CDR1 LGHNA, CDR2 YNFKEQ. The CDR3 extends over 15 amino acids. In nucleotides, the CDR3 is TGTGCCAGCAGCGCAGCATCCGGGAACACCGGGGAGCTGTTTTTT. This gives the protein CASSAASGNTGELFF.

This chain uses TRBV18 with TRBJ2-3; 9 bases agree with TRBD2. CDR1 KGHSH and CDR2 LQKENI come from the germline V gene. The length of the CDR3 is 15 residues. V lost 2 bases and J lost 2; bases outside the gene matches: 2. This chain's CDR3 is CASSPGGGATDTQYF. In nucleotides, the CDR3 is TGTGCCAGCTCACCAGGCGGGGGGGCCACAGATACGCAGTATTTT.

This clone was seen a single time. The chain combines TRBV11-2 with TRBJ2-7; 7 bases line up with TRBD2. CDR3 size: 15 residues. CDR1 and CDR2 from the germline V gene are SGHAT and FQNNGV. V lost 0 bases and J lost 4; bases outside the gene matches: 6. The CDR3 coding sequence is TGTGCCAGCAGCTTAGATCTCGGCGGGGGATACGAGCAGTACTTC. It specifies CASSLDLGGGYEQYF.

The chain uses TRBV7-7 and TRBJ2-3; 7 bases map to TRBD2. The CDR3 contains 15 residues. The trim removed 4 bases at V and 0 bases at J, leaving 4 bases unmatched. Per germline, CDR1 SSHAT and CDR2 FNYEAQ (reference sequence). In DNA form, the CDR3 reads TGTGCCAGCAGCTCGAGCGGGGCTAGCACAGATACGCAGTATTTT. Its translation is CASSSSGASTDTQYF.

The chain links TRBV5-1 to TRBJ1-1, with D unclear. V shed 3 bases and J shed 6 bases, with 15 bases lying between them. This CDR3 comprises 14 residues. Per germline, CDR1 SGHRS and CDR2 YFSETQ. The CDR3 is CASSSLPGASEAFF. The CDR3 DNA follows: TGCGCCAGCAGCTCTTTACCGGGAGCCTCTGAAGCTTTCTTT.

This clone came up a few times. DNA for the CDR3: TGTGCCATCAGTGAGTTAGGGGGGGATACGCAGTATTTT. It specifies CAISELGGDTQYF. V is TRBV10-3 and J is TRBJ2-3; tentatively, D is TRBD1 or TRBD2 (6 bases each). V was trimmed by 1 base and J by 6 bases, leaving 8 bases between them. Germline V gene sequence: CDR1 ENHRY, CDR2 SYGVKD. The CDR3 sequence is 13 residues long.

The gene calls are TRBV15 and TRBJ2-5; 7 bases are shared with TRBD1. The CDR3 totals 13 residues. Looked up from germline, CDR1 is LNHNV and CDR2 is YYDKDF (reference sequence). V was pared by 8 bases and J by 1 base, with 4 bases of the junction left unmatched. The CDR3 sequence is CATGTGVQETQYF. The DNA for the CDR3 is TGTGCCACCGGCACAGGGGTCCAAGAGACCCAGTACTTC.

V and J are TRBV15 and TRBJ2-7; D gene ambiguous. V was trimmed by 4 bases and J by 0 bases, leaving 7 bases between them. In germline, CDR1 is LNHNV, CDR2 YYDKDF (reference sequence). The CDR3 totals 13 residues. CDR3 coding DNA: TGTGCCACCAGCACTGCCTCCTCCTACGAGCAGTACTTC. As protein: CATSTASSYEQYF.

The chain links TRBV4-2 to TRBJ2-3; D is unclear. Between the trimmed V and J ends, which lost 0 bases and 3 bases, there was a span of 10 bases. Germline CDR1 reads LGHNA; CDR2 reads YNFKEQ. CDR3 length: 15 amino acids. CDR3 region: CASSQERLGTDTQYF. The CDR3 nucleotides are TGTGCCAGCAGCCAAGAGCGGTTGGGGACAGATACGCAGTATTTT.

This chain connects TRBV6-1 to TRBJ2-1; tentatively, D is TRBD2 (6 bases). V was clipped by 2 bases and J by 3 bases, with 8 bases between them. Germline V gives CDR1 MNHNS, CDR2 SASEGT. The CDR3 length is 14 residues. The CDR3 region has the DNA TGTGCCAGCAGTGAACAGGGAGGCTACAATGAGCAGTTCTTC. This gives the protein CASSEQGGYNEQFF.